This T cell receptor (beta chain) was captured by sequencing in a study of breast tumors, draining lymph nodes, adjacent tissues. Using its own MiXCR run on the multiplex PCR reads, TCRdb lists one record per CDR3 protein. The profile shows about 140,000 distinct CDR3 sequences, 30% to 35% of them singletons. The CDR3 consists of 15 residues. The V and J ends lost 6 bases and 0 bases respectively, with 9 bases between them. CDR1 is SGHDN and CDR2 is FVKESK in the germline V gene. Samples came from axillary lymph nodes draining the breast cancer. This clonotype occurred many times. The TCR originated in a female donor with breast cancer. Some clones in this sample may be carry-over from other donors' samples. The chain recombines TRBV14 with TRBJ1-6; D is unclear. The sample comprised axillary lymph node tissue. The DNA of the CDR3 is TGTGCCAGCAGTCAGCAGTTCTCCTATAATTCACCCCTCCACTTT. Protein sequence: CASSQQFSYNSPLHF.